This TCR beta chain is from a study of PD-1 and CTLA-4 blockade in melanoma. TCRdb's table, derived via immunoSEQ multiplex PCR, lists solely in-frame clones and lacks some. The table lists 34,000 or so clones, about 85% of them singletons. The CDR3 runs 14 residues. The germline V gene encodes CDR1 LNHDA and CDR2 SQIVND (reference sequence). Trimming cost V 5 bases and J 11 bases; bases outside gene matches: 9. The chain has TRBV19 and TRBJ1-1, with 12 bases aligning to TRBD1. The sequenced sample was CD8+ T cells from peripheral blood, obtained from a patient given anti-PD-1 treatment. The receptor was isolated from a human donor with melanoma. The CDR3 loop reads CASSAGTGGSRAFF. In DNA, the CDR3 is TGTGCCAGTAGTGCTGGGACAGGGGGCTCGAGGGCTTTCTTT.